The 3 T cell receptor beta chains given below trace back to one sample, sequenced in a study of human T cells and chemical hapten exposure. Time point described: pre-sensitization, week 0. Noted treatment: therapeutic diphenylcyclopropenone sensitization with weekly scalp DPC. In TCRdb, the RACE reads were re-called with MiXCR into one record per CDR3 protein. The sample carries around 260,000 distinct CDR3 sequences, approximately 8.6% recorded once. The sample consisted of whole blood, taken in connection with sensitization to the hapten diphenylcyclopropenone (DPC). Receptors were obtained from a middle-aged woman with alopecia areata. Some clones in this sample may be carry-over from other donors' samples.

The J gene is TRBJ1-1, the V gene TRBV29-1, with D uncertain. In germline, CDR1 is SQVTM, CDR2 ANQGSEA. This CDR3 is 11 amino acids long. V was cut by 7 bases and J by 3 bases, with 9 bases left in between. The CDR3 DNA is TGCAGCGCCCGGGCCGACACTGAAGCTTTCTTT. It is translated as CSARADTEAFF. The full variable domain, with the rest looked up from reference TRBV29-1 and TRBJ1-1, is SAVISQKPSRDICQRGTSLTIQCQVDSQVTMMFWYRQQPGQSLTLIATANQGSEATYESGFVIDKFPISRPNLTFSTLTVSNMSPEDSSIYLCSARADTEAFFGQGTRLTVV.

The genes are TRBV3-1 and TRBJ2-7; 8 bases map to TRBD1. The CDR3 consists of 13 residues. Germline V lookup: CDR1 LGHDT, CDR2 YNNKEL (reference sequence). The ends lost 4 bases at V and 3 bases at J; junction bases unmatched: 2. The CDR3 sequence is CASSRDRSYEQYF. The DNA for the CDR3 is TGTGCCAGCAGCCGGGACAGGAGCTACGAGCAGTACTTC.

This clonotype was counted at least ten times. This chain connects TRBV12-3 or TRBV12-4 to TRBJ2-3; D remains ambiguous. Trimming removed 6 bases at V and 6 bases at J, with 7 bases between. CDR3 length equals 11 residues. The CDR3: CASSPRDTQYF. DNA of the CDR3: TGTGCCAGCAGCCCAAGGGATACGCAGTATTTT.